The 27 T cell receptor beta chains presented below share a single source sample, sequenced in a study of T cell responses to AZD1222 COVID-19 vaccine. Some clones are missing from TCRdb's copy, which holds only in-frame ones; the method was immunoSEQ multiplex PCR. The table shows 65,000 to 95,000 clones, with 70% to 90% occurring only once. Source: peripheral blood, taken 28 days after the second AZD1222 dose. The receptors derive from an adult who received the AZD1222 COVID-19 vaccine.

The chain recombines TRBV4-2 with TRBJ1-1, with D possibly TRBD1 on 5 matching bases. Trimming removed 1 base at V and 5 bases at J, with 11 bases between. Germline lookup yields CDR1 LGHNA and CDR2 YNFKEQ. CDR3 length: 14 amino acids. CDR3 in amino acids: CASSQVGGETEAFF. CDR3 bases: TGTGCCAGCAGCCAAGTTGGGGGTGAGACTGAAGCTTTCTTT.

This chain links TRBV6-1 with TRBJ1-1, with TRBD1 identical over 8 bases. Trimming removed 2 bases from V and 0 bases from J; junction bases left unmatched: 14. Germline assignment: CDR1 MNHNS and CDR2 SASEGT. There are 19 residues in the CDR3. The CDR3 bases are TGTGCCAGCAGTGAAAGGCCCCTCGACAGGGGATTTTTGAACACTGAAGCTTTCTTT. It specifies CASSERPLDRGFLNTEAFF.

The chain joins TRBV19 to TRBJ2-1; the match to TRBD2 covers 8 bases. CDR1 and CDR2 from the germline V gene are LNHDA and SQIVND (reference sequence). The CDR3 spans 14 residues. The junction had 6 bases not matched to a gene; V was cut back by 4 bases and J by 7 bases. CDR3 coding DNA: TGTGCCAGTAGTACGGGGGGGCCGTATAATGAGCAGTTCTTC. This codes for CASSTGGPYNEQFF.

V is TRBV9 and J is TRBJ2-5, with D unclear. Trimming took off 0 bases at V and 1 base at J, with 10 bases between the two ends. Germline values: CDR1 SGDLS, CDR2 YYNGEE. The CDR3 sequence is 15 residues long. The CDR3 sequence: CASSVGSSPQETQYF. As DNA, the CDR3 is TGTGCCAGCAGCGTAGGCAGTAGCCCCCAAGAGACCCAGTACTTC.

This clone has more than one count but fewer than ten. The V gene is TRBV2, the J gene TRBJ2-3; possibly TRBD2 for D (6 bases). The CDR3 sequence is 14 residues long. In germline, CDR1 is SNHLY, CDR2 FYNNEI. V lost 7 bases and J lost 2, with 13 bases in between. CDR3 sequence reads: CASKAGGTTDTQYF. The CDR3 DNA follows: TGTGCCAGCAAGGCCGGCGGGACCACAGATACGCAGTATTTT.

The V and J genes are TRBV7-2 and TRBJ2-7; maybe TRBD1 (7 bases). This CDR3 has 14 amino acids. CDR1 is SGHTA, CDR2 FQGNSA, per germline. V was trimmed by 2 bases and J by 0 bases, leaving 8 bases between them. This CDR3 is CASSLQGGSYEQYF. The CDR3 nucleotides read TGTGCCAGCAGCTTACAGGGGGGCTCCTACGAGCAGTACTTC.

This clone is a singleton in its sample. V gene TRBV12-3 or TRBV12-4 combines with J gene TRBJ1-3, with TRBD1 matching over 9 bases. The junction had 5 bases not matched to a gene; V was cut back by 5 bases and J by 9 bases. CDR3 length: 13 amino acids. CDR3 sequence reads: CASSPRTGVTIYF. In DNA, the CDR3 is TGTGCCAGCAGTCCCCGGACAGGGGTCACCATATATTTT.

The chain carries TRBV11-2 and TRBJ2-7, with D tentatively TRBD2 (6 bases). The CDR3 covers 14 residues. Germline V lookup: CDR1 SGHAT, CDR2 FQNNGV. Trimming stripped 5 bases from V and 6 bases from J, with 17 bases between. CDR3 sequence: CASSPRTMPAEQYF. The CDR3 region has the DNA TGTGCCAGCAGCCCCCGGACTATGCCAGCCGAGCAGTACTTC.

V and J are TRBV11-3 and TRBJ2-1; D unclear. Trimming took off 4 bases at V and 8 bases at J, with 15 bases between the two ends. CDR1 and CDR2 (germline): SGHNT, YENEEA. This CDR3 has 14 residues. The CDR3: CASSSGPPGHEQFF. The DNA of the CDR3 is TGTGCCAGCAGCTCCGGGCCTCCTGGCCATGAGCAGTTCTTC.

The CDR3 loop is CASSLDAEPSTDTQYF. Written as DNA, the CDR3 is TGCGCCAGCAGCTTGGACGCGGAACCTAGCACAGATACGCAGTATTTT. The gene calls are TRBV5-1 and TRBJ2-3; D gene unclear. In germline, CDR1 is SGHRS, CDR2 YFSETQ. The V end lost 0 bases, the J end lost 0 bases, and 11 bases lay between the germline ends. This CDR3 contains 16 residues.

This CDR3 is CASSLRQGPNTEAFF. CDR3 nucleotides: TGCGCCAGCAGCTTGAGACAGGGGCCGAACACTGAAGCTTTCTTT. The rearrangement joins TRBV5-1 to TRBJ1-1, with TRBD1 identical over 8 bases. Germline trimming cut 1 base from V and 1 base from J; bases unmatched to any gene: 3. CDR3 length: 15 residues. Germline loops: CDR1 SGHRS, CDR2 YFSETQ.

This clone was picked up one time. This chain uses TRBV6-5 with TRBJ1-1; D is possibly TRBD1 (5 bases). Looked up from germline, CDR1 is MNHEY and CDR2 is SVGAGI. This CDR3 comprises 13 residues. Trimming pared 6 bases from V and 1 base from J, leaving 9 bases between. Written as DNA, the CDR3 is TGTGCCAGCAGACCAGGACAGAACACTGAAGCTTTCTTT. Protein: CASRPGQNTEAFF.

V and J are TRBV5-1 and TRBJ2-7, with 8 bases aligning to TRBD1. The germline gives CDR1 SGHRS, CDR2 YFSETQ. The trim removed 3 bases at V and 6 bases at J, leaving 2 bases unmatched. CDR3 length: 12 amino acids. For the CDR3, the DNA is TGCGCCAGCAGCTGGGACAGGAGCGAGCAGTACTTC. It specifies CASSWDRSEQYF. The variable domain in full, with the rest retrieved from reference TRBV5-1 and TRBJ2-7, is KAGVTQTPRYLIKTRGQQVTLSCSPISGHRSVSWYQQTPGQGLQFLFEYFSETQRNKGNFPGRFSGRQFSNSRSEMNVSTLELGDSALYLCASSWDRSEQYFGPGTRLTVT.

V and J are TRBV11-2 and TRBJ2-3, with D perhaps TRBD2 (6 bases). V was clipped by 5 bases and J by 3 bases, with 21 bases between them. Per germline, CDR1 SGHAT and CDR2 FQNNGV. This CDR3 contains 17 residues. CDR3 bases: TGTGCCAGCAGCCCTCAATTAGCGGACCTCATTACAGATACGCAGTATTTT. Encoded protein: CASSPQLADLITDTQYF.

In its sample, this clone was seen a few times. The chain is built from TRBV28 and TRBJ1-2; no definite D call. Germline values: CDR1 MDHEN, CDR2 SYDVKM. The length of the CDR3 is 13 residues. The ends were cut back, 11 bases at V and 1 base at J, with 14 bases in the middle. CDR3 region: CAAGSFLNYGYTF. Here the CDR3 DNA reads TGTGCCGCGGGCTCGTTCCTTAACTATGGCTACACCTTC.

The J gene is TRBJ2-7, the V gene TRBV12-3 or TRBV12-4, with 7 bases aligning to TRBD2. The CDR3 is 12 residues long. Unmatched junction bases numbered 3, after V lost 3 bases and J lost 7 bases. The CDR3 bases are TGTGCCAGCAGTTTTGGGGAGGGGGAGCAGTACTTC. It is translated as CASSFGEGEQYF.

CDR3 region: CASSPPTDSGNTIYF. DNA for the CDR3: TGTGCCAGCAGTCCGCCGACAGATTCCGGAAACACCATATATTTT. This sequence joins TRBV28 and TRBJ1-3; D might be TRBD1 (5 bases). The length of the CDR3 is 15 residues. V lost 5 bases, J lost 4 bases, and 15 bases lay in between. Germline V gives CDR1 MDHEN, CDR2 SYDVKM.

This clone was picked up one time. The rearrangement joins TRBV5-6 to TRBJ1-2; 8 nucleotides line up with TRBD1. V trimming: 4 bases; J trimming: 4 bases; junction bases outside the gene matches: 6. The CDR3 has 14 residues. Germline V gives CDR1 SGHDT, CDR2 YYEEEE. As DNA, the CDR3 is TGTGCCAGCAGCCGAACAGGGGGGGCCTATGGCTACACCTTC. It is translated as CASSRTGGAYGYTF.

This chain uses TRBV10-3 with TRBJ1-2; D is unclear. The CDR3 totals 14 residues. With 0 bases removed from V and 8 bases from J, the gap between germline ends came to 13 bases. Germline assignment: CDR1 ENHRY and CDR2 SYGVKD. The CDR3: CAISESEVRVGYTF. Here the CDR3 DNA reads TGTGCCATCAGTGAGTCCGAGGTTCGGGTCGGCTACACCTTC.

This chain links TRBV10-3 with TRBJ1-4, with D tentatively TRBD1 (5 bases). Deletions cut 6 bases from V and 8 bases from J, with 16 bases between. This CDR3 has 14 residues. Germline values: CDR1 ENHRY, CDR2 SYGVKD. The CDR3, as DNA: TGTGCCATCAGCGATACTACAGGTTTCGAAAAACTGTTTTTT. This sequence encodes CAISDTTGFEKLFF.

The CDR3 reads CATHRGVKEKLFF. CDR3 DNA: TGTGCCACCCACAGGGGAGTAAAGGAAAAACTGTTTTTT. The J gene is TRBJ1-4, the V gene TRBV10-3; 7 bases are a match to TRBD1. This CDR3 is built from 13 residues. After removal of 10 bases from V and 8 bases from J, the junction contained 10 bases not matched to a gene. CDR1 is ENHRY and CDR2 is SYGVKD in the germline V gene.

DNA for the CDR3: TGTGCCAGCACTTGGACGAGAGCAACTAATGAAAAACTGTTTTTT. The encoded protein is CASTWTRATNEKLFF. The V gene is TRBV2, the J gene TRBJ1-4; no firm D call. Between the trimmed V and J ends, which lost 7 bases and 0 bases, there was a span of 12 bases. The germline CDR1 and CDR2 sequences are SNHLY and FYNNEI. The CDR3 is 15 amino acids. Full variable domain (remainder filled in from reference TRBV2 and TRBJ1-4): EPEVTQTPSHQVTQMGQEVILRCVPISNHLYFYWYRQILGQKVEFLVSFYNNEISEKSEIFDDQFSVERPDGSNFTLKIRSTKLEDSAMYFCASTWTRATNEKLFFGSGTQLSVL.

This clone turned up a few times. The chain carries TRBV4-1 and TRBJ1-3, with no clear D. The V and J ends lost 9 bases and 1 base respectively, with 13 bases between them. This CDR3 spans 14 amino acids. From germline, CDR1 is MGHRA and CDR2 YSYEKL. The CDR3 bases are TGCGCCAGGACAACACAAATATCTGGAAACACCATATATTTT. It is translated as CARTTQISGNTIYF.

This chain connects TRBV5-6 to TRBJ2-1, with TRBD1 matching over 10 bases. CDR3 length: 14 residues. The germline gives CDR1 SGHDT, CDR2 YYEEEE. After removal of 4 bases from V and 9 bases from J, the junction contained 7 bases not matched to a gene. For the CDR3, the DNA is TGTGCCAGCAGCCAGGACAGGGGGTCAGGTGAGCAGTTCTTC. Translated: CASSQDRGSGEQFF.

V gene TRBV5-1 combines with J gene TRBJ2-7; 11 nucleotides agree with TRBD2. Germline loops: CDR1 SGHRS, CDR2 YFSETQ. J was trimmed by 3 bases and V by 2 bases; bases with no gene match: 4. The CDR3 loop spans 15 amino acids. CDR3 loop: CASSLGTSGVYEQYF. The DNA for the CDR3 is TGCGCCAGCAGCTTAGGGACTAGCGGAGTCTACGAGCAGTACTTC.

This clone has a single count. The chain combines TRBV27 with TRBJ1-1, with 7 bases lining up with TRBD1. The CDR3 contains 12 residues. Trimming took 4 bases from V and 7 from J; bases not matched to a gene: 3. The germline CDR1 and CDR2 sequences are MNHEY and SMNVEV (reference sequence). The CDR3 region is CASSSTGYEAFF. The CDR3 DNA is TGTGCCAGCAGTTCGACAGGGTATGAAGCTTTCTTT.

The chain has TRBV7-8 and TRBJ1-3; D call uncertain. Per the germline V gene, CDR1 is SGHVS and CDR2 is FQNEAQ. Trimming took off 1 base at V and 3 bases at J, with 7 bases between the two ends. The CDR3 contains 14 residues. In DNA form, the CDR3 reads TGTGCCAGCAGCTTAGGAAGATTTGGAAACACCATATATTTT. Translating it yields CASSLGRFGNTIYF.